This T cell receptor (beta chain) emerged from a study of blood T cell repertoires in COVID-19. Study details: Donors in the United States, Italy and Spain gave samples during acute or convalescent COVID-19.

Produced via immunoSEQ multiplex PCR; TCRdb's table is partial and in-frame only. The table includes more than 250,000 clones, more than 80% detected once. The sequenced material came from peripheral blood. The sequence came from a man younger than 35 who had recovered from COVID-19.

The CDR3 protein is CATAVQGRTEAFF. CDR3 bases: TGTGCCACCGCAGTCCAGGGGCGGACTGAAGCTTTCTTT. The chain couples TRBV19 to TRBJ1-1, with a possible D match to TRBD1 (6 bases). The CDR3 consists of 13 residues. V lost 10 bases and J lost 5, with 17 bases in between. Germline CDR1 and CDR2: LNHDA and SQIVND (reference sequence).